Presented here are 5 T cell receptor beta chains from one specimen sequenced in a study of shared clonotypes between healthy human individuals. The protocol was immunoSEQ multiplex PCR, while the TCRdb copy is restricted to in-frame clones and leaves out a portion. This table holds about 110,000 clones, under 70% found once. The sequenced sample was memory CD8+ T cells sorted from blood. Documented subset: CD45RO+ cells pooled with CCR7-negative TemRA cells. The source is a woman aged 25 to 39 in good health.

V and J are TRBV2 and TRBJ2-7, with unresolved D. Germline CDR1 reads SNHLY; CDR2 reads FYNNEI. This CDR3 is built from 15 residues. V lost 1 base and J 6 bases, leaving 16 bases between the germline ends. The CDR3 DNA reads TGTGCCAGCAGTGAAGGGCCGGGTTCTCAAGGCGAGCAGTACTTC. It encodes CASSEGPGSQGEQYF.

The chain employs TRBV27 and TRBJ1-5, with D possibly TRBD1 on 5 matching bases. Germline CDR1 is MNHEY and CDR2 is SMNVEV (reference sequence). This CDR3 has 15 residues. V was shortened by 6 bases and J by 3 bases, with 15 bases between the two germline ends. CDR3 region: CASSQGLAFNQPQHF. CDR3 in DNA: TGTGCCAGCAGCCAGGGACTTGCTTTCAATCAGCCCCAGCATTTT.

This sequence joins TRBV7-8 and TRBJ2-5; the D call may be TRBD1 or TRBD2 (5 bases each). Germline V gene data show CDR1 as SGHVS and CDR2 as FQNEAQ. V lost 2 bases and J lost 0, with 10 bases in between. This CDR3 has 15 residues. CDR3 region: CASSLTQGDQETQYF. In DNA form, the CDR3 reads TGTGCCAGCAGCTTAACGCAGGGAGACCAAGAGACCCAGTACTTC.

The DNA of the CDR3 is TGTGCCAGTAGTCGGTGGCAGATTAATGAAAAACTGTTTTTT. As protein: CASSRWQINEKLFF. The V call is TRBV19, the J call TRBJ1-4; D ambiguous. V gave up 5 bases and J gave up 4 bases, with 11 bases separating them. This CDR3 contains 14 residues. CDR1 and CDR2 (germline): LNHDA, SQIVND (reference sequence).

The chain has TRBV5-1 and TRBJ2-5; perhaps D is TRBD1 or TRBD2 (5 bases each). The germline V gene encodes CDR1 SGHRS and CDR2 YFSETQ. This CDR3 region has 14 residues. Trimming removed 3 bases from V and 5 bases from J, with 14 bases in between. DNA of the CDR3: TGCGCCAGCAGCTCGGGACGGATGGGGGAGACCCAGTACTTC. It is translated as CASSSGRMGETQYF.